The clone carrying this T cell receptor (beta chain) came up a few times. The sample is drawn from a study of blood T cell repertoires in COVID-19. Looking at the study overall: Whether acute or convalescent, the COVID-19 samples came from the United States, Italy and Spain. T cells, B-cell-depleted T cells, or PBMCs provided the cDNA or gDNA that served as material.

Authors' data handling: Quantification of nucleated cells was approximated via reference gene primer amplification. Measured with immunoSEQ multiplex PCR; TCRdb has only the in-frame clones, and not every one. The D gene and trimming were derived from the DNA, and the V and J assignments and clone size from that table. This table holds under 130,000 clones, 65% to 75% found once. Trimming at V came to 6 bases and at J to 0 bases, leaving 3 bases not matched to a gene. Germline V gene sequence: CDR1 ENHRY, CDR2 SYGVKD. The CDR3 spans 16 residues. The rearrangement uses TRBV10-3 and TRBJ1-6; TRBD1 agrees at 9 bases. Sequencing was carried out using peripheral blood. The source of this sequence is a man older than 75 with acute or convalescent COVID-19. The CDR3 DNA sequence: TGTGCCATCAGGGGGACAGGGACCTCCTATAATTCACCCCTCCACTTT. Its translation is CAIRGTGTSYNSPLHF.